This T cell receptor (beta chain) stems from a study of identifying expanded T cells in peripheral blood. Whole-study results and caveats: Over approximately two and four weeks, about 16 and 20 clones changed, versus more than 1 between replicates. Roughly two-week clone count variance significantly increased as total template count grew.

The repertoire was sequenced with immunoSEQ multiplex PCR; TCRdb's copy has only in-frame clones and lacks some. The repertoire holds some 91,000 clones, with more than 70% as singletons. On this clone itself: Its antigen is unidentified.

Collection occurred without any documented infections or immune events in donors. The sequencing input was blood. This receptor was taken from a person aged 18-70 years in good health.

Here the CDR3 reads CASSWYPTVVYNEQFF. In nucleotides, the CDR3 is TGTGCCAGCAGTTGGTATCCGACAGTCGTCTACAATGAGCAGTTCTTC. The V and J genes are TRBV6-6 and TRBJ2-1, with D possibly being TRBD1 (5 bases). The CDR3 length is 16 residues. Deletions cut 4 bases from V and 3 bases from J, with 16 bases between. Germline CDR1 and CDR2: MNHNY and SVGAGI (reference sequence).